This passage covers 11 T cell receptor beta chains from one sample sequenced in a study of lymphopenia after photon versus proton radiotherapy. Repertoires were generated with immunoSEQ multiplex PCR, while TCRdb's copy carries only in-frame clones and drops some. The sample consists of 150,000 to 200,000 clones, 88% of them appearing once. This material consisted of peripheral blood, taken from a patient treated with photon-based radiotherapy. These TCRs come from a man aged 50-59 years with gastric cancer.

The chain employs TRBV6-5 and TRBJ1-1, with no clear D. The germline V gene has CDR1 MNHEY and CDR2 SVGAGI. The CDR3 is 15 residues long. Deletions cut 4 bases from V and 3 bases from J, with 15 bases between. The CDR3 is CASSSRDVVHTEAFF. In DNA form, the CDR3 reads TGTGCCAGCAGTTCCCGGGATGTAGTGCACACTGAAGCTTTCTTT.

The V and J genes are TRBV18 and TRBJ2-1; D possibly uses TRBD1 or TRBD2 (6 bases each). This CDR3 has 14 residues. With 6 bases removed from V and 7 bases from J, the gap between germline ends came to 16 bases. Looked up from germline, CDR1 is KGHSH and CDR2 is LQKENI. The CDR3 DNA is TGTGCCAGCTCTACGAGGGGGGCTGGGAATGAGCAGTTCTTC. Protein sequence: CASSTRGAGNEQFF.

The chain is built from TRBV2 and TRBJ1-3; 10 bases fit TRBD1. Germline V gene sequence: CDR1 SNHLY, CDR2 FYNNEI. The J segment lost 3 bases and the V segment lost 6 bases, leaving 5 bases of the junction unmatched. The CDR3 contains 15 residues. The CDR3 region has the DNA TGTGCCAGCAGCACCGACAGGGGGCATGGAAACACCATATATTTT. This encodes CASSTDRGHGNTIYF. The variable domain in full, with the rest retrieved from reference TRBV2 and TRBJ1-3, is EPEVTQTPSHQVTQMGQEVILRCVPISNHLYFYWYRQILGQKVEFLVSFYNNEISEKSEIFDDQFSVERPDGSNFTLKIRSTKLEDSAMYFCASSTDRGHGNTIYFGEGSWLTVV.

This clone was picked up a small number of times. V usage is TRBV6-6 and J usage is TRBJ1-3; TRBD1 matches at 10 bases. Trimming at V came to 6 bases and at J to 9 bases, leaving 8 bases not matched to a gene. Germline assignment: CDR1 MNHNY and CDR2 SVGAGI (reference sequence). The CDR3 covers 14 residues. CDR3 protein: CASRPGTGASTIYF. The CDR3 nucleotides are TGTGCCAGCAGACCCGGGACAGGGGCGAGCACCATATATTTT.

This CDR3 reads CASIGGTGGLFEQYF. The CDR3 nucleotides are TGTGCCAGCATAGGGGGGACAGGGGGTTTGTTCGAGCAGTACTTC. The J gene is TRBJ2-7, the V gene TRBV28; TRBD1 aligns across 11 bases. Trimming took 7 bases from V and 6 from J; bases not matched to a gene: 11. The CDR3 has 15 residues. The germline V gene has CDR1 MDHEN and CDR2 SYDVKM.

A word on this clone: The junction departs from the called germline gene at one end, perhaps through a read error. CDR3 coding DNA: TGTGCCAGCAGCTACCCACCTTTT. Protein product: CASSYPPF. V is TRBV11-2 and J is TRBJ1-4; D uncertain. Germline V lookup: CDR1 SGHAT, CDR2 FQNNGV. The CDR3 is 8 amino acids.

V usage is TRBV5-4 and J usage is TRBJ2-7; possibly TRBD2 for D (5 bases). The germline V gene has CDR1 SGHNT and CDR2 YYREEE (reference sequence). The CDR3 runs 13 residues. Trimming left V 7 bases short and J 7 bases short, with 18 bases between. CDR3 coding DNA: TGTGCCAGCTTGCCGGAGGAGTCGGATGAGCAGTACTTC. Encoded protein: CASLPEESDEQYF.

The V gene is TRBV5-1, the J gene TRBJ2-7; D possibly uses TRBD1 or TRBD2 (5 bases each). The CDR3 is made up of 17 amino acids. V lost 5 bases, J lost 6 bases, and 27 bases lay in between. Germline lookup yields CDR1 SGHRS and CDR2 YFSETQ. The CDR3 sequence: CASSPQAGTLARGEQYF. The CDR3 DNA follows: TGCGCCAGCAGTCCACAAGCCGGGACCCTCGCGAGGGGCGAGCAGTACTTC. Looking up the rest from reference TRBV5-1 and TRBJ2-7 gives the full variable domain: KAGVTQTPRYLIKTRGQQVTLSCSPISGHRSVSWYQQTPGQGLQFLFEYFSETQRNKGNFPGRFSGRQFSNSRSEMNVSTLELGDSALYLCASSPQAGTLARGEQYFGPGTRLTVT.

The J gene is TRBJ2-1, the V gene TRBV10-1; weak D call: TRBD2 (5 bases). Germline V gene data show CDR1 as WNHNN and CDR2 as SYGVQD (reference sequence). Trimming removed 5 bases at V and 6 bases at J, with 11 bases between. This CDR3 is built from 13 residues. The CDR3 DNA follows: TGCGCCAGCAGTAAACTAGTCTCCAATGAGCAGTTCTTC. Translation: CASSKLVSNEQFF.

Here the CDR3 reads CASSLGGTAYEQYF. CDR3 sequence (DNA): TGTGCCAGCAGCTTAGGCGGGACCGCTTACGAGCAGTACTTC. V is TRBV11-3 and J is TRBJ2-7, with D maybe TRBD2 (6 bases). This CDR3 has 14 amino acids. From germline, CDR1 is SGHNT and CDR2 YENEEA. Trimming shortened V by 1 base and J by 4 bases, and 11 bases separated the two germline ends.

The gene calls are TRBV30 and TRBJ2-5; 11 bases match TRBD2. Germline loops: CDR1 GTSNPN, CDR2 SVGIG (reference sequence). V lost 3 bases, J lost 5 bases, and 11 bases stayed unmatched. This CDR3 contains 16 residues. CDR3 DNA: TGTGCCTGGAGCGCCGGGTTAGCGGGAGGGATGGAGACCCAGTACTTC. Encoded protein: CAWSAGLAGGMETQYF.